This TCR beta chain was identified in a study of T cells in Graves' hyperthyroidism and ophthalmopathy. A few counts support this clonotype. Authors of the study amplified TCR beta CDR3 regions from RNA transcripts. The HTBI primer set served for first-round RT-PCR of the TCR CDR3. TCRdb reprocessed the multiplex PCR reads via MiXCR and lists one record per CDR3 protein. Among fewer than 400,000 distinct CDR3 sequences listed, around an eighth were seen once. CDR1 is MNHEY, CDR2 SVGAGI, per germline. CDR3 length: 14 residues. Trimming removed 0 bases at V and 2 bases at J, with 8 bases between. The receptor was derived from a man over 45 with Graves' ophthalmopathy. The chain has TRBV6-5 and TRBJ2-7; D remains ambiguous. Input material: blood. The CDR3 DNA is TGTGCCAGCAGTTACTCTGAGGTTGCCTACGAGCAGTACTTC. As protein: CASSYSEVAYEQYF.